In this sample, the clone carrying this T cell receptor beta chain turned up many times. This specimen comes from a study of human T cells and chemical hapten exposure. Each CDR3 protein is one row after TCRdb ran MiXCR on the RACE reads. The sample comprises around 350,000 distinct CDR3 sequences, 4.5% to 5.5% of which are singletons, and around 8% rests with the top ten. Trimming shortened V by 1 base and J by 7 bases, and 13 bases separated the two germline ends. The CDR3 runs 15 residues. CDR1 and CDR2 (germline): SGHTA, FQGTGA. Specified time point: pre-sensitization, week 0. Treatment defined: therapeutic diphenylcyclopropenone sensitization with weekly scalp DPC.

The material was whole blood, obtained in connection with sensitization to the hapten diphenylcyclopropenone (DPC). This clonotype was obtained from a woman younger than 35 with alopecia areata. Some clones in this sample may be carry-over from other donors' samples. The chain joins TRBV7-3 to TRBJ2-2; D may be TRBD1 (6 bases). CDR3 sequence reads: CASSLNGRGNGELFF. CDR3 sequence (DNA): TGTGCCAGCAGCTTAAACGGCAGGGGAAACGGGGAGCTGTTTTTT.